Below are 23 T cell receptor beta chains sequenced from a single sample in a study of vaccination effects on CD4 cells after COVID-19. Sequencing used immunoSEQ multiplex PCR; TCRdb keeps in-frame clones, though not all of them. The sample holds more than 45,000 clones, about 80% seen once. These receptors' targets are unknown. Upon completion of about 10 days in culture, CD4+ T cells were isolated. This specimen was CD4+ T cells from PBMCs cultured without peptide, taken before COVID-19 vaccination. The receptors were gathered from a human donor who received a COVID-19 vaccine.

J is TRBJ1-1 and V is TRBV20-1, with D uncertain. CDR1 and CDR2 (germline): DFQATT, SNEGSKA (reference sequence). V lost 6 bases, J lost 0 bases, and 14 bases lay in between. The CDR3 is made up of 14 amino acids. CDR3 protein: CSASGSSMNTEAFF. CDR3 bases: TGCAGTGCGAGTGGGTCCTCCATGAACACTGAAGCTTTCTTT.

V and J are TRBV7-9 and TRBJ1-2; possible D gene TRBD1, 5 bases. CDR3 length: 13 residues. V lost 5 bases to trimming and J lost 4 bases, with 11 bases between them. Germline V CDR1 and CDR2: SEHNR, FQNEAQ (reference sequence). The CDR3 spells CASSTTGAYGYTF. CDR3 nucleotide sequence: TGTGCCAGCAGCACTACTGGGGCCTATGGCTACACCTTC.

CDR3 sequence reads: CASSYEAVSTEAFF. In nucleotides, the CDR3 is TGTGCCAGCAGTTACGAGGCGGTGAGCACTGAAGCTTTCTTT. The chain has TRBV6-5 and TRBJ1-1; no definite D call. Trimming removed 2 bases at V and 4 bases at J, with 11 bases between. The length of the CDR3 is 14 residues. Germline V lookup: CDR1 MNHEY, CDR2 SVGAGI.

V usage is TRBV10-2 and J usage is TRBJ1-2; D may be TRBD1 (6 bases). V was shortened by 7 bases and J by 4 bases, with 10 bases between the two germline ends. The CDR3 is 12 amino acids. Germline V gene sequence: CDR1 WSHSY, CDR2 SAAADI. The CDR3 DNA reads TGCGCCAGCAACAAACAGGGCTATGGCTACACCTTC. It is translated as CASNKQGYGYTF.

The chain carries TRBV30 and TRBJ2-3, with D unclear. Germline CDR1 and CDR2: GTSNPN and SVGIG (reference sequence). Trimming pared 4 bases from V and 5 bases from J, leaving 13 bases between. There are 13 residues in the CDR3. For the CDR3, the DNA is TGTGCCTGGACCCCAGGCCGGTTAGATACGCAGTATTTT. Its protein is CAWTPGRLDTQYF.

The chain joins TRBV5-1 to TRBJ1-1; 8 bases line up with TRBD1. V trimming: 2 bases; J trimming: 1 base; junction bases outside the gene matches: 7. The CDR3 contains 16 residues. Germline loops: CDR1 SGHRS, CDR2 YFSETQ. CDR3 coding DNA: TGCGCCAGCAGCTTTAGCACCGGGACAGGGAACACTGAAGCTTTCTTT. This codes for CASSFSTGTGNTEAFF.

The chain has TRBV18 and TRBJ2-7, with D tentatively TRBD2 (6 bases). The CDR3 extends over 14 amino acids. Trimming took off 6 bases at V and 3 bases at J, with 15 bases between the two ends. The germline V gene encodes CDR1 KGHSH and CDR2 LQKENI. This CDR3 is CASSINQGGYEQYV. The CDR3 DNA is TGTGCCAGCTCTATAAATCAGGGAGGCTACGAGCAGTACGTC.

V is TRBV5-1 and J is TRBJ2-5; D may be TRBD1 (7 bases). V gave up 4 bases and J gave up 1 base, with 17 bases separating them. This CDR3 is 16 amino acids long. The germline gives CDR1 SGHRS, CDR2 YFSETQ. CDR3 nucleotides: TGCGCCAGCAGCGGAGTGGCGGGACAGTCCCAAGAGACCCAGTACTTC. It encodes CASSGVAGQSQETQYF.

DNA of the CDR3: TGCGCCAGCAGCTTGGGGGACAGGGCGGACACTGAAGCTTTCTTT. This codes for CASSLGDRADTEAFF. V gene TRBV5-1 combines with J gene TRBJ1-1; 9 bases are shared with TRBD1. V was clipped by 0 bases and J by 3 bases; unmatched bases: 3. CDR3 length: 15 amino acids. Per the germline V gene, CDR1 is SGHRS and CDR2 is YFSETQ. Drawing the rest from reference TRBV5-1 and TRBJ1-1, the complete variable domain is KAGVTQTPRYLIKTRGQQVTLSCSPISGHRSVSWYQQTPGQGLQFLFEYFSETQRNKGNFPGRFSGRQFSNSRSEMNVSTLELGDSALYLCASSLGDRADTEAFFGQGTRLTVV.

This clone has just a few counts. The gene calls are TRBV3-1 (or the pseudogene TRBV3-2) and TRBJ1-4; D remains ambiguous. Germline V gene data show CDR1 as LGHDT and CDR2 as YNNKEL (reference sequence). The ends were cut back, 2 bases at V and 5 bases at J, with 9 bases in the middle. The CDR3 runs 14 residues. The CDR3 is CASSQSRGNEKLFF. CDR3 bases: TGTGCCAGCAGCCAAAGCCGGGGAAATGAAAAACTGTTTTTT.

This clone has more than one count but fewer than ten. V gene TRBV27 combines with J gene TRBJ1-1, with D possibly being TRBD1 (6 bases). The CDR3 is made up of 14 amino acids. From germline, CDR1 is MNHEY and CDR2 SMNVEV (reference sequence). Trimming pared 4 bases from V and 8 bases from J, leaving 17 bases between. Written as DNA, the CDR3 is TGTGCCAGCAGTTCCGGACGGGGGCGGACAGAAGCTTTCTTT. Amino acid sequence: CASSSGRGRTEAFF.

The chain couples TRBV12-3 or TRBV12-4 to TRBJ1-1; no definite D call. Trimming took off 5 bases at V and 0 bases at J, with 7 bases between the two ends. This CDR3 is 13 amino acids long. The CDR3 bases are TGTGCCAGCAGTAGACGCCTGAACACTGAAGCTTTCTTT. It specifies CASSRRLNTEAFF.

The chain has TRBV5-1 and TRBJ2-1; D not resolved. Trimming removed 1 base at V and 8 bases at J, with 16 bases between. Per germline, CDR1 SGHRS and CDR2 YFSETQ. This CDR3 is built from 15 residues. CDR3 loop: CASSLSSRPGDEQFF. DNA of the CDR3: TGCGCCAGCAGCTTGTCGAGCCGCCCGGGCGATGAGCAGTTCTTC.

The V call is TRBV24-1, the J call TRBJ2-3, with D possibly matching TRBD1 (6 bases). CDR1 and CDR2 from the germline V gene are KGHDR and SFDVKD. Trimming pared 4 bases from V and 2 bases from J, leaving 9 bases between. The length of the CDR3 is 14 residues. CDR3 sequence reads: CATSELGATDTQYF. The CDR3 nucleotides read TGTGCCACCAGTGAGTTGGGGGCCACAGATACGCAGTATTTT.

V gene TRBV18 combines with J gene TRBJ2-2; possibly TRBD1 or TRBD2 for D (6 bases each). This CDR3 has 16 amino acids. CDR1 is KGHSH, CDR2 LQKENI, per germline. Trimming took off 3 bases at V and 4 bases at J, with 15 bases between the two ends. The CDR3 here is CASSPPGAGGTGELFF. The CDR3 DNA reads TGTGCCAGCTCACCCCCGGGGGCTGGAGGCACCGGGGAGCTGTTTTTT.

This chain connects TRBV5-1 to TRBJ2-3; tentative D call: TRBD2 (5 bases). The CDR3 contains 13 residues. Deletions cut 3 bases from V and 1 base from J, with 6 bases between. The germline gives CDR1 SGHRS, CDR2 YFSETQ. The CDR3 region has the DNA TGCGCCAGCAGCTCGGAGGGCACAGATACGCAGTATTTT. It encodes CASSSEGTDTQYF.

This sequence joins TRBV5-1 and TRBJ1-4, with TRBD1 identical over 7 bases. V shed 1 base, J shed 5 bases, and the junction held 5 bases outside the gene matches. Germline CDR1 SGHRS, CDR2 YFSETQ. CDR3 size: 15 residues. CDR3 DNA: TGCGCCAGCAGCTTGCCCGGACAGGAAAATGAAAAACTGTTTTTT. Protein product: CASSLPGQENEKLFF.

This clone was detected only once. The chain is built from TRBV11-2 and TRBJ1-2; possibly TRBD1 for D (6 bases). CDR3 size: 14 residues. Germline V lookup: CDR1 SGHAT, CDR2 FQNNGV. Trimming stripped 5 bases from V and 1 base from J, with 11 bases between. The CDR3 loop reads CASSPRQDNYGYTF. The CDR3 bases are TGTGCCAGCAGCCCTCGACAGGATAACTATGGCTACACCTTC.

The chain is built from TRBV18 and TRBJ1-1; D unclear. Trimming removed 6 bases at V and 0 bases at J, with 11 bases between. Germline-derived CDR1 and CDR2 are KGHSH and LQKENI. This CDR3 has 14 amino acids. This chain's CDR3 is CASSRNSVNTEAFF. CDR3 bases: TGTGCCAGCTCCCGAAACTCGGTGAACACTGAAGCTTTCTTT.

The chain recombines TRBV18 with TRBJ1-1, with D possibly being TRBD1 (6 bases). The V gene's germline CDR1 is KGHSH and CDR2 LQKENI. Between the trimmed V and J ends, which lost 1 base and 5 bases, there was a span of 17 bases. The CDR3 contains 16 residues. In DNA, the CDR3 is TGTGCCAGCTCACCACTTCGGGGGGGGCCGAAGACTGAAGCTTTCTTT. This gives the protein CASSPLRGGPKTEAFF.

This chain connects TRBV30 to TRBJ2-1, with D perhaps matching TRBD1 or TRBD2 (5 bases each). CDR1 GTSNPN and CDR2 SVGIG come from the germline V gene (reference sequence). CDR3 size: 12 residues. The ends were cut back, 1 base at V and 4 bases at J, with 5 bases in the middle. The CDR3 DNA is TGTGCCTGGAGTGGGGGGTACAATGAGCAGTTCTTC. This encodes CAWSGGYNEQFF.

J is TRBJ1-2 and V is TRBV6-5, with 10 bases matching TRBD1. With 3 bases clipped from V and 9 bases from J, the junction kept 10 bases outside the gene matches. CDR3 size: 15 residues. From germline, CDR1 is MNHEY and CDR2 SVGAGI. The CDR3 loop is CASSYGWRTGGSYTF. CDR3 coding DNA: TGTGCCAGCAGTTATGGCTGGAGGACAGGGGGAAGCTACACCTTC.

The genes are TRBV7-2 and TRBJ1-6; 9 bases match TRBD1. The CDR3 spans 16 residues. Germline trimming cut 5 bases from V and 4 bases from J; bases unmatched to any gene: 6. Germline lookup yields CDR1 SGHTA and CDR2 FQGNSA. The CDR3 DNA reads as TGTGCCAGCAGCCGGGGGACAGGGACTTATAATTCACCCCTCCACTTT. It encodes CASSRGTGTYNSPLHF.